Below are 31 T cell receptor beta chains sequenced from a single sample in a study of blood T cell repertoires in COVID-19. TCRdb's copy holds only in-frame clones and misses some; the assay was immunoSEQ multiplex PCR. The table lists about 80,000 clones, about four fifths of them singletons, with around 9.3% in the top ten. The sample comprised peripheral blood. The receptors were gathered from a man between 60 and 75 years old with acute or convalescent COVID-19.

This chain connects TRBV5-6 to TRBJ2-5, with a weak D call TRBD2 (6 bases). Germline assignment: CDR1 SGHDT and CDR2 YYEEEE. V shed 5 bases and J shed 5 bases, with 13 bases lying between them. This CDR3 region has 13 residues. The CDR3 sequence: CASSLGGAETQYF. DNA for the CDR3: TGTGCCAGCAGTCTCGGAGGGGCGGAGACCCAGTACTTC.

The chain recombines TRBV9 with TRBJ2-7; D may be TRBD2 (6 bases). CDR1 and CDR2 (germline): SGDLS, YYNGEE. The CDR3 consists of 16 residues. Between the trimmed V and J ends, which lost 4 bases and 4 bases, there was a span of 21 bases. DNA for the CDR3: TGTGCCAGCAGCCCCCAGGCGGCGGGGCTACCGTACGAGCAGTACTTC. Amino acid sequence: CASSPQAAGLPYEQYF.

This chain links TRBV4-3 with TRBJ2-1, with 7 bases that match TRBD2. With V trimmed by 1 base and J by 3 bases, 3 bases remained unmatched. This CDR3 has 15 amino acids. Germline CDR1 reads LGHNA; CDR2 reads YSLEER. As DNA, the CDR3 is TGCGCCAGCAGCCAAGCGGGAGGAAGCTACAATGAGCAGTTCTTC. Amino acids: CASSQAGGSYNEQFF.

The V call is TRBV6-1, the J call TRBJ1-2; D possibly corresponds to TRBD1 (6 bases). Trimming cost V 3 bases and J 5 bases, with 7 bases left between them. Looked up from germline, CDR1 is MNHNS and CDR2 is SASEGT. There are 12 residues in the CDR3. DNA for the CDR3: TGTGCCAGCAGTGACAGGGGATATGGCTACACCTTC. Residues: CASSDRGYGYTF.

This clone has a handful of counts. This chain joins TRBV7-9 and TRBJ1-5, with D uncertain. The CDR3 has 15 residues. Between the trimmed V and J ends, which lost 2 bases and 7 bases, there was a span of 15 bases. Germline V lookup: CDR1 SEHNR, CDR2 FQNEAQ (reference sequence). The CDR3 protein is CASSLYRGLKQPQHF. Here the CDR3 DNA reads TGTGCCAGCAGCTTATACCGCGGCCTAAAGCAGCCCCAGCATTTT.

The rearrangement joins TRBV27 to TRBJ2-3; 9 bases align to TRBD2. Germline CDR1 MNHEY, CDR2 SMNVEV (reference sequence). V shed 4 bases, J shed 1 base, and the junction held 9 bases outside the gene matches. The CDR3 runs to 17 residues. Written as DNA, the CDR3 is TGTGCCAGCAGTTCAGAACTAGCGGGTGAACGCACAGATACGCAGTATTTT. It translates to CASSSELAGERTDTQYF.

This clone occurred a few times. The V call is TRBV12-3 or TRBV12-4, the J call TRBJ1-1; weak D call: TRBD1 (5 bases). This CDR3 contains 13 residues. V was pared by 6 bases and J by 5 bases, with 13 bases between. The CDR3 DNA follows: TGTGCCAGCAGCCCGCCGGGGGGGACTGAAGCTTTCTTT. This translates into CASSPPGGTEAFF.

This clone appeared once. The chain links TRBV6-5 to TRBJ1-1; 7 nucleotides match TRBD1. The V and J ends lost 4 bases and 1 base, in that order; junction bases with no gene match: 3. The germline V gene has CDR1 MNHEY and CDR2 SVGAGI. CDR3 length: 14 residues. CDR3 coding DNA: TGTGCCAGCAGTTTAAGGGGGCAGAACACTGAAGCTTTCTTT. Translated: CASSLRGQNTEAFF.

The chain joins TRBV7-9 to TRBJ2-5; the D gene is possibly TRBD2 (5 bases). Germline values: CDR1 SEHNR, CDR2 FQNEAQ (reference sequence). CDR3 length: 15 residues. V was clipped by 4 bases and J by 3 bases, with 15 bases between them. The CDR3: CASSYYFSEEETQYF. CDR3 sequence (DNA): TGTGCCAGCAGCTACTATTTTAGCGAGGAAGAGACCCAGTACTTC.

The rearrangement links TRBV5-1 to TRBJ2-5; 13 bases fit TRBD2. Per germline, CDR1 SGHRS and CDR2 YFSETQ. This CDR3 is 15 amino acids long. Trimming cost V 4 bases and J 3 bases; bases outside gene matches: 3. The CDR3 region is CASSRGTSGKETQYF. The DNA for the CDR3 is TGCGCCAGCAGCCGGGGGACTAGCGGGAAAGAGACCCAGTACTTC.

This clone was picked up one time. V is TRBV15 and J is TRBJ2-1, with TRBD2 matching 8 bases. In germline, CDR1 is LNHNV, CDR2 YYDKDF (reference sequence). This CDR3 is 16 amino acids long. With V trimmed by 0 bases and J by 6 bases, 7 bases remained unmatched. CDR3: CATSRDSSSGSNEQFF. DNA of the CDR3: TGTGCCACCAGCAGAGATTCTTCTAGCGGGTCCAATGAGCAGTTCTTC.

The chain is built from TRBV12-5 and TRBJ2-5; unclear D gene. The V gene's germline CDR1 is LGHNT and CDR2 FRNRAP. The CDR3 has 12 amino acids. V was shortened by 1 base and J by 6 bases, with 6 bases between the two germline ends. The CDR3 DNA reads as TGTGCTAGTGGTTTGGAACTTAAGACCCAGTACTTC. Its translation is CASGLELKTQYF.

The CDR3 DNA follows: TGTGCCAGCTCACCACTCTTGGGGCTGGACACTGAAGCTTTCTTT. This encodes CASSPLLGLDTEAFF. V gene TRBV18 combines with J gene TRBJ1-1, with D tentatively TRBD1 (5 bases). The germline gives CDR1 KGHSH, CDR2 LQKENI. The CDR3 is made up of 15 amino acids. V was pared by 1 base and J by 3 bases, with 12 bases between.

The gene calls are TRBV6-5 and TRBJ1-5, with a tentative D call TRBD1 (5 bases). In germline, CDR1 is MNHEY, CDR2 SVGAGI. V dropped 8 bases and J dropped 9 bases, with 20 bases sitting between them. This CDR3 comprises 14 residues. CDR3: CASWGRPAYGPQHF. CDR3 coding DNA: TGTGCCAGCTGGGGCAGGCCCGCTTATGGGCCCCAGCATTTT.

This clone has just a few counts. V and J are TRBV28 and TRBJ1-3, with D unclear. CDR3 length: 15 residues. V was pared by 5 bases and J by 7 bases, with 18 bases between. The germline gives CDR1 MDHEN, CDR2 SYDVKM. CDR3 residues: CASSPPGKESNTIYF. The CDR3 DNA reads as TGTGCCAGCAGTCCGCCGGGAAAGGAGAGCAACACCATATATTTT.

This clone was recorded a few times. The V call is TRBV7-2, the J call TRBJ2-7, with a weak D call TRBD2 (6 bases). This CDR3 has 14 residues. The V and J ends lost 3 bases and 7 bases respectively, with 16 bases between them. The germline V gene encodes CDR1 SGHTA and CDR2 FQGNSA. The CDR3 region has the DNA TGTGCCAGCAGCTTCGTAGCGGCGGGTGGGGAGCAGTACTTC. It translates to CASSFVAAGGEQYF.

CDR3 residues: CASSIGGLAGYEQYF. The CDR3 DNA reads TGTGCCAGTAGTATTGGGGGACTAGCGGGCTACGAGCAGTACTTC. This rearrangement joins TRBV19 to TRBJ2-7, with 12 bases that match TRBD2. This CDR3 is built from 15 residues. The trim removed 3 bases at V and 3 bases at J, leaving 3 bases unmatched. Germline V CDR1 and CDR2: LNHDA, SQIVND (reference sequence).

This rearrangement joins TRBV20-1 to TRBJ2-7; D perhaps matches TRBD2 (5 bases). Germline CDR1 and CDR2: DFQATT and SNEGSKA (reference sequence). Trimming left V 6 bases short and J 10 bases short, with 13 bases between. The CDR3 sequence is 10 residues long. For the CDR3, the DNA is TGCAGTGCATTGCAAGCGGACCAGTACTTC. It specifies CSALQADQYF.

J is TRBJ2-1 and V is TRBV6-2 or TRBV6-3, with D perhaps matching TRBD1 (5 bases). Trimming removed 4 bases from V and 6 bases from J, with 7 bases in between. The CDR3 sequence is 12 residues long. Looked up from germline, CDR1 is MNHEY and CDR2 is SVGEGT. Here the CDR3 DNA reads TGTGCCAGCAGTTCCAGGGCCAATGAGCAGTTCTTC. Protein sequence: CASSSRANEQFF.

In its sample, this clone was seen a few times. The V and J genes are TRBV18 and TRBJ1-6; D perhaps matches TRBD1 (5 bases). With 3 bases removed from V and 6 bases from J, the gap between germline ends came to 9 bases. Germline V gene sequence: CDR1 KGHSH, CDR2 LQKENI. The CDR3 is made up of 14 amino acids. The CDR3 reads CASSPSQVNSPLHF. The CDR3 DNA sequence: TGTGCCAGCTCACCTTCACAGGTTAATTCACCCCTCCACTTT.

The genes are TRBV4-3 and TRBJ2-2, with D perhaps TRBD1 (5 bases). Trimming removed 0 bases from V and 5 bases from J, with 10 bases in between. Germline CDR1 is LGHNA and CDR2 is YSLEER. This CDR3 has 15 residues. This CDR3 reads CASSQDRVRTGELFF. The CDR3, as DNA: TGCGCCAGCAGCCAAGACAGGGTCCGGACCGGGGAGCTGTTTTTT.

This rearrangement joins TRBV11-2 to TRBJ1-1; D is possibly TRBD1 (5 bases). Germline lookup yields CDR1 SGHAT and CDR2 FQNNGV. The CDR3 covers 19 residues. The V gene lost 6 bases and the J gene lost 3 bases, with 29 bases spanning the gap. CDR3 protein: CASRRSGTGLRRGHTEAFF. CDR3 in DNA: TGTGCCAGCAGAAGAAGTGGTACGGGACTTCGAAGAGGGCACACTGAAGCTTTCTTT.

J is TRBJ2-5 and V is TRBV24-1, with 10 bases identical to TRBD1. The V and J ends lost 12 bases and 3 bases, in that order; junction bases with no gene match: 6. Germline lookup yields CDR1 KGHDR and CDR2 SFDVKD. The CDR3 has 13 residues. In DNA, the CDR3 is TGTGCCTCTTCCGGGACAGGGGAAGAGACCCAGTACTTC. It translates to CASSGTGEETQYF.

This clone was seen a single time. CDR3 sequence (DNA): TGTGCCATCAGTGGGGCCGAGGGCACTGAAGCTTTCTTT. Translation gives CAISGAEGTEAFF. J is TRBJ1-1 and V is TRBV10-3; no clear D. Trimming took off 4 bases at V and 4 bases at J, with 10 bases between the two ends. Germline CDR1 ENHRY, CDR2 SYGVKD. The CDR3 contains 13 residues.

The chain is built from TRBV5-1 and TRBJ2-5, with TRBD2 identical over 10 bases. The CDR3 is made up of 14 amino acids. After removal of 2 bases from V and 5 bases from J, the junction contained 3 bases not matched to a gene. In germline, CDR1 is SGHRS, CDR2 YFSETQ. The CDR3 sequence: CASSFPAGGETQYF. The CDR3 DNA follows: TGCGCCAGCAGCTTTCCAGCGGGGGGGGAGACCCAGTACTTC.

The V call is TRBV13, the J call TRBJ2-1; 7 bases align to TRBD2. The CDR3 runs to 13 residues. V was pared by 4 bases and J by 9 bases, with 6 bases of the junction left unmatched. In germline, CDR1 is PRHDT, CDR2 FYEKMQ (reference sequence). The CDR3 DNA follows: TGTGCCAGCAGCTCACCAGGCGGGGGTGAGCAGTTCTTC. Translated, it gives CASSSPGGGEQFF.

This chain joins TRBV3-1 (or the pseudogene TRBV3-2) and TRBJ1-3; D might be TRBD1 (6 bases). With 1 base removed from V and 1 base from J, the gap between germline ends came to 11 bases. CDR1 LGHDT and CDR2 YNNKEL come from the germline V gene (reference sequence). The CDR3 runs 16 residues. The CDR3: CASSQGPTGSGNTIYF. CDR3 DNA: TGTGCCAGCAGCCAAGGCCCAACAGGGTCTGGAAACACCATATATTTT.

The chain couples TRBV5-1 to TRBJ1-1; D is unresolved. The germline gives CDR1 SGHRS, CDR2 YFSETQ. The CDR3 length is 14 residues. The V gene lost 0 bases and the J gene lost 7 bases, with 13 bases spanning the gap. This chain's CDR3 is CASSLGFKEGEAFF. The DNA for the CDR3 is TGCGCCAGCAGCTTGGGGTTTAAAGAGGGTGAAGCTTTCTTT.

This chain links TRBV19 with TRBJ1-2; D is ambiguous. V was pared by 8 bases and J by 3 bases, with 19 bases between. The CDR3 length is 15 residues. Germline loops: CDR1 LNHDA, CDR2 SQIVND (reference sequence). The CDR3 loop reads CASGSGEKVYYGYTF. CDR3 nucleotides: TGTGCCAGTGGGAGCGGGGAGAAGGTTTACTATGGCTACACCTTC.

For this clone: One end of the junction varies from germline; a read error may be responsible. This chain connects TRBV12-3 or TRBV12-4 to TRBJ2-3; 9 nucleotides match TRBD2. This CDR3 is built from 12 residues. The DNA for the CDR3 is TGTGCCAGCAGTTTGGTAGCGGGGGCTCGCCTTTTT. It is translated as CASSLVAGARLF.

The rearrangement links TRBV28 to TRBJ1-4; weak D call: TRBD1 (6 bases). In germline, CDR1 is MDHEN, CDR2 SYDVKM. The germline V and J ends were trimmed by 6 bases and 8 bases, with 19 bases remaining between them. The CDR3 spans 15 residues. The CDR3 region has the DNA TGTGCCAGCAGCGCTTCACAGGGTAATAACGAAAAACTGTTTTTT. This translates into CASSASQGNNEKLFF.